These T cell receptor beta chains were read from a single sample in a study of blood T cell repertoires in COVID-19. TCRdb's table, derived via immunoSEQ multiplex PCR, lists solely in-frame clones and lacks some. The table has over 200,000 clones, 82% seen once; the top ten hold roughly 12%. The sequenced sample consisted of peripheral blood. The origin of the receptors is a middle-aged woman with acute or convalescent COVID-19. Each CDR3 is given with its conserved first and last residue. A D gene is named only where the DNA matches it firmly. Clone size appears in some rows only: once, few, many, or a class for an expanded clone.

abundance: few
v_gene: TRBV3-1/TRBV3-2
d_gene: TRBD2
len: 16
j_gene: TRBJ2-1
CDR3aa: CASSQPGGSSYNEQFF
CDR3nt: TGTGCCAGCAGCCAACCTGGCGGGAGCTCCTACAATGAGCAGTTCTTC

abundance: -
v_gene: TRBV18
d_gene: TRBD2
len: 16
j_gene: TRBJ2-3
CDR3aa: CASSPISGASTDTQYF
CDR3nt: TGTGCCAGCTCACCAATTAGCGGGGCTAGCACAGATACGCAGTATTTT

abundance: -
v_gene: TRBV7-2
d_gene: -
len: 14
j_gene: TRBJ2-3
CDR3aa: CASSLVVSTDTQYF
CDR3nt: TGTGCCAGCAGCTTAGTAGTCAGCACAGATACGCAGTATTTT

abundance: once
v_gene: TRBV9
d_gene: TRBD1
len: 19
j_gene: TRBJ2-3
CDR3aa: CASSFSPGQGLGGTDTQYF
CDR3nt: TGTGCCAGCAGCTTCTCTCCGGGACAGGGGCTTGGAGGCACAGATACGCAGTATTTT

abundance: -
v_gene: TRBV19
d_gene: TRBD1
len: 15
j_gene: TRBJ1-2
CDR3aa: CASSTKQGANYGYTF
CDR3nt: TGTGCCAGTAGCACCAAACAGGGGGCTAACTATGGCTACACCTTC

abundance: -
v_gene: TRBV14
d_gene: TRBD1
len: 16
j_gene: TRBJ2-7
CDR3aa: CASSQREPETGYEQYF
CDR3nt: TGTGCCAGCAGCCAAAGAGAACCCGAGACAGGGTACGAGCAGTACTTC

abundance: -
v_gene: TRBV24-1
d_gene: -
len: 13
j_gene: TRBJ1-1
CDR3aa: CATSKGRGTEAFF
CDR3nt: TGTGCCACCAGTAAGGGGCGCGGAACTGAAGCTTTCTTT

abundance: -
v_gene: TRBV14
d_gene: -
len: 13
j_gene: TRBJ2-2
CDR3aa: CASSPQVAGELFF
CDR3nt: TGTGCCAGCAGCCCCCAGGTCGCTGGGGAGCTGTTTTTT

abundance: -
v_gene: TRBV11-3
d_gene: -
len: 13
j_gene: TRBJ1-6
CDR3aa: CASSPGRGSPLHF
CDR3nt: TGTGCCAGCAGCCCCGGCAGGGGTTCACCCCTCCACTTT

abundance: -
v_gene: TRBV6-5
d_gene: TRBD1
len: 14
j_gene: TRBJ2-1
CDR3aa: CATFGTGSYNEQFF
CDR3nt: TGTGCCACTTTCGGGACAGGGAGTTACAATGAGCAGTTCTTC

abundance: -
v_gene: TRBV5-1
d_gene: -
len: 14
j_gene: TRBJ1-6
CDR3aa: CASSLGGPGVPLHF
CDR3nt: TGCGCCAGCAGCTTGGGAGGGCCGGGGGTTCCCCTCCACTTT

abundance: -
v_gene: TRBV5-1
d_gene: TRBD1
len: 15
j_gene: TRBJ1-4
CDR3aa: CASSTQTGGNEKLFF
CDR3nt: TGCGCCAGCAGCACACAAACAGGGGGCAATGAAAAACTGTTTTTT

abundance: -
v_gene: TRBV7-2
d_gene: TRBD1
len: 14
j_gene: TRBJ2-3
CDR3aa: CASSQDRAVDTQYF
CDR3nt: TGTGCCAGCAGCCAGGACAGGGCTGTTGATACGCAGTATTTT

abundance: -
v_gene: TRBV13
d_gene: -
len: 16
j_gene: TRBJ1-1
CDR3aa: CASSSIPTDVNTEAFF
CDR3nt: TGTGCCAGCAGCTCAATTCCGACAGACGTGAACACTGAAGCTTTCTTT

abundance: -
v_gene: TRBV4-3
d_gene: TRBD2
len: 15
j_gene: TRBJ2-3
CDR3aa: CASTSRLAGDDTQYF
CDR3nt: TGCGCCAGCACCTCAAGACTAGCGGGAGACGATACGCAGTATTTT

abundance: -
v_gene: TRBV5-1
d_gene: -
len: 13
j_gene: TRBJ2-3
CDR3aa: CASSSTRADTQYF
CDR3nt: TGCGCCAGCAGCTCTACTAGGGCAGATACGCAGTATTTT

abundance: few
v_gene: TRBV30
d_gene: -
len: 20
j_gene: TRBJ2-6
CDR3aa: CAWSSFSGDLMSSGANVLTF
CDR3nt: TGTGCCTGGAGTTCCTTTTCAGGGGACCTAATGAGCTCTGGGGCCAACGTCCTGACTTTC

abundance: -
v_gene: TRBV9
d_gene: -
len: 13
j_gene: TRBJ2-7
CDR3aa: CASSVESGREQYF
CDR3nt: TGTGCCAGCAGCGTAGAATCAGGGAGGGAGCAGTACTTC

abundance: -
v_gene: TRBV2
d_gene: TRBD1
len: 14
j_gene: TRBJ1-3
CDR3aa: CASTDRGSGNTIYF
CDR3nt: TGTGCCAGCACGGACAGGGGTTCAGGAAACACCATATATTTT

abundance: -
v_gene: TRBV12-3/TRBV12-4
d_gene: -
len: 13
j_gene: TRBJ1-1
CDR3aa: CASSRQMNTEAFF
CDR3nt: TGTGCCAGCAGTCGACAGATGAACACTGAAGCTTTCTTT

abundance: -
v_gene: TRBV7-8
d_gene: -
len: 10
j_gene: TRBJ2-7
CDR3aa: CASSENEQYF
CDR3nt: TGTGCCAGCAGCGAGAACGAGCAGTACTTC

abundance: -
v_gene: TRBV19
d_gene: TRBD1
len: 16
j_gene: TRBJ1-3
CDR3aa: CASSAEDRYSGNTIYF
CDR3nt: TGTGCCAGTAGTGCGGAGGACAGGTACTCTGGAAACACCATATATTTT

abundance: -
v_gene: TRBV9
d_gene: -
len: 17
j_gene: TRBJ2-1
CDR3aa: CASSLSQAGRSYNEQFF
CDR3nt: TGTGCCAGCAGCCTCTCGCAGGCGGGTCGCTCCTACAATGAGCAGTTCTTC

abundance: -
v_gene: TRBV14
d_gene: TRBD2
len: 14
j_gene: TRBJ2-3
CDR3aa: CASKGLAGVDTQYF
CDR3nt: TGTGCCAGCAAAGGACTAGCGGGGGTAGATACGCAGTATTTT

abundance: -
v_gene: TRBV7-8
d_gene: TRBD1
len: 14
j_gene: TRBJ2-1
CDR3aa: CASRPTGGIFEQFF
CDR3nt: TGTGCCAGCAGACCGACAGGGGGCATATTTGAGCAGTTCTTC

abundance: -
v_gene: TRBV19
d_gene: -
len: 16
j_gene: TRBJ1-2
CDR3aa: CASSIAGSTGRYGYTF
CDR3nt: TGTGCCAGTAGTATAGCCGGTTCGACAGGTCGCTATGGCTACACCTTC

abundance: -
v_gene: TRBV5-1
d_gene: -
len: 13
j_gene: TRBJ2-7
CDR3aa: CASSLNLKREQYF
CDR3nt: TGCGCCAGCAGCCTTAACCTTAAGCGGGAGCAGTACTTC

abundance: -
v_gene: TRBV5-1
d_gene: TRBD2
len: 13
j_gene: TRBJ2-2
CDR3aa: CASSSQTGGGKIF
CDR3nt: TGCGCCAGCAGCTCTCAGACAGGCGGGGGGAAGATTTTT

abundance: -
v_gene: TRBV12-3/TRBV12-4
d_gene: -
len: 13
j_gene: TRBJ1-3
CDR3aa: CASSLGSINTIYF
CDR3nt: TGTGCCAGCAGTTTGGGCAGCATAAACACCATATATTTT

abundance: -
v_gene: TRBV5-1
d_gene: -
len: 14
j_gene: TRBJ2-7
CDR3aa: CASSLGAGGYEQYF
CDR3nt: TGCGCCAGCAGCTTGGGGGCAGGAGGATACGAGCAGTACTTC

abundance: -
v_gene: TRBV27
d_gene: -
len: 14
j_gene: TRBJ1-6
CDR3aa: CASSPQGRQSPLHF
CDR3nt: TGTGCCAGCAGTCCTCAGGGTAGACAATCACCCCTCCACTTT

abundance: -
v_gene: TRBV3-1/TRBV3-2
d_gene: -
len: 15
j_gene: TRBJ1-2
CDR3aa: CASSSSGGRWYGYTF
CDR3nt: TGTGCCAGCAGTTCAAGCGGGGGGAGGTGGTATGGCTACACCTTC

abundance: few
v_gene: TRBV19
d_gene: TRBD1
len: 16
j_gene: TRBJ1-5
CDR3aa: CASSMGGQGGNQPQHF
CDR3nt: TGTGCCAGTAGTATGGGGGGACAGGGGGGAAATCAGCCCCAGCATTTT

abundance: -
v_gene: TRBV18
d_gene: -
len: 16
j_gene: TRBJ1-2
CDR3aa: CASSPQIISTNYGYTF
CDR3nt: TGTGCCAGCTCACCTCAGATAATCTCAACTAACTATGGCTACACCTTC

abundance: -
v_gene: TRBV27
d_gene: -
len: 14
j_gene: TRBJ1-1
CDR3aa: CASSLSGPNTEAFF
CDR3nt: TGTGCCAGCAGTTTAAGCGGGCCGAACACTGAAGCTTTCTTT

abundance: -
v_gene: TRBV18
d_gene: -
len: 18
j_gene: TRBJ1-2
CDR3aa: CASSPLTAREGANYGYTF
CDR3nt: TGTGCCAGCTCACCACTAACGGCCAGGGAGGGAGCTAACTATGGCTACACCTTC

abundance: -
v_gene: TRBV5-1
d_gene: -
len: 14
j_gene: TRBJ1-4
CDR3aa: CASSSGRGNEKLFF
CDR3nt: TGCGCCAGCAGCTCGGGCCGGGGGAACGAAAAACTGTTTTTT

abundance: -
v_gene: TRBV6-5
d_gene: -
len: 13
j_gene: TRBJ1-1
CDR3aa: CASQGQLNTEAFF
CDR3nt: TGTGCCAGCCAAGGACAGTTAAACACTGAAGCTTTCTTT

abundance: -
v_gene: TRBV10-3
d_gene: -
len: 14
j_gene: TRBJ1-1
CDR3aa: CAISEAGMNTEAFF
CDR3nt: TGTGCCATCAGTGAAGCAGGGATGAACACTGAAGCTTTCTTT

abundance: -
v_gene: TRBV6-5
d_gene: TRBD2
len: 15
j_gene: TRBJ2-1
CDR3aa: CASRTGLVSGNEQFF
CDR3nt: TGTGCCAGCAGGACGGGACTAGTCTCCGGCAATGAGCAGTTCTTC